These 14 T cell receptor beta chains originate from one sample sequenced in a study of blood T cell repertoires in COVID-19. The repertoire was sequenced with immunoSEQ multiplex PCR; TCRdb's copy has only in-frame clones and lacks some. This table has over 250,000 clones, roughly 77% appearing once. Sequenced input: peripheral blood. These receptors originate from a woman over 75 with acute or convalescent COVID-19.

This chain connects TRBV6-5 to TRBJ1-3; D remains unclear. This CDR3 has 14 amino acids. V lost 8 bases, J lost 4 bases, and 15 bases lay in between. Germline V gene lookup returns CDR1 MNHEY and CDR2 SVGAGI. The chain's CDR3 is CASLLTAGGNTIYF. The CDR3 DNA reads TGTGCCAGCCTATTGACCGCCGGGGGAAACACCATATATTTT.

The sample holds one count of this clone. The chain combines TRBV9 with TRBJ1-3; 7 bases fit TRBD1. Trimming at V came to 7 bases and at J to 4 bases, leaving 8 bases not matched to a gene. Germline CDR1 SGDLS, CDR2 YYNGEE. The CDR3 extends over 14 amino acids. The CDR3 reads CASGQGTVGNTIYF. The CDR3 bases are TGTGCCAGCGGTCAGGGGACAGTAGGAAACACCATATATTTT.

Turning to this clone: At the DNA level, this CDR3 is encoded by other sequences in the same sample as well. The chain links TRBV19 to TRBJ2-5; D might be TRBD1 (6 bases). V lost 3 bases and J lost 2, with 13 bases in between. CDR3 length: 15 residues. CDR1 is LNHDA, CDR2 SQIVND, per germline (reference sequence). CDR3 DNA: TGTGCCAGTAGTATTTTGGTAGGGGGACAAGAGACCCAGTACTTC. It encodes CASSILVGGQETQYF.

The chain has TRBV6-5 and TRBJ1-6; 7 nucleotides line up with TRBD1. The CDR3 runs to 14 residues. Trimming took 7 bases from V and 7 from J; bases not matched to a gene: 7. From germline, CDR1 is MNHEY and CDR2 SVGAGI. The CDR3 is CASKERDSNSPLHF. In nucleotides, the CDR3 is TGTGCCAGCAAGGAACGGGACAGCAATTCACCCCTCCACTTT.

Only one count was recorded for this clone. The CDR3 protein is CASSQTRGREGLEQFF. CDR3 DNA sequence: TGTGCCAGCAGCCAAACGAGGGGTCGGGAGGGCCTCGAGCAGTTCTTC. The rearrangement uses TRBV3-1 (or the pseudogene TRBV3-2) and TRBJ2-1; 8 bases map to TRBD2. The CDR3 is 16 amino acids. CDR1 LGHDT and CDR2 YNNKEL come from the germline V gene (reference sequence). The junction had 13 bases not matched to a gene; V was cut back by 2 bases and J by 10 bases.

The J gene is TRBJ1-5, the V gene TRBV19; 8 bases agree with TRBD1. The V and J ends lost 7 bases and 4 bases, in that order; junction bases with no gene match: 3. CDR1 is LNHDA and CDR2 is SQIVND in the germline V gene (reference sequence). This CDR3 comprises 13 residues. CDR3 loop: CASTNRGNQPQHF. In nucleotides, the CDR3 is TGTGCCAGTACTAACAGGGGGAATCAGCCCCAGCATTTT.

The rearrangement links TRBV6-5 to TRBJ2-1, with 9 bases lining up with TRBD1. This CDR3 comprises 15 residues. The V gene end was trimmed by 2 bases and the J gene end by 9 bases; junction bases not matched to a gene: 8. Germline V lookup: CDR1 MNHEY, CDR2 SVGAGI. The CDR3, as DNA: TGTGCCAGCAGTTACCTAGGACAGGGGCTCGGTGAGCAGTTCTTC. This encodes CASSYLGQGLGEQFF.

J is TRBJ1-2 and V is TRBV7-2; tentative D call: TRBD1 (5 bases). CDR1 and CDR2 (germline): SGHTA, FQGNSA. The ends were cut back, 2 bases at V and 6 bases at J, with 16 bases in the middle. This CDR3 contains 15 residues. CDR3 DNA: TGTGCCAGCAGCTTATCGTCAGGGTTTGTGGATGGCTACACCTTC. This translates into CASSLSSGFVDGYTF.

This chain links TRBV11-1 with TRBJ1-4; 9 bases match TRBD1. The V gene's germline CDR1 is SGHAT and CDR2 FQDESV (reference sequence). V gave up 5 bases and J gave up 7 bases; unmatched junction bases: 8. CDR3 length: 15 amino acids. The CDR3, as DNA: TGTGCCAGCAGCAGCCCGACAGGGGGAATTGAAAAACTGTTTTTT. It encodes CASSSPTGGIEKLFF.

This clone was counted only a few times. The chain combines TRBV2 with TRBJ1-5; 9 positions agree with TRBD1. The CDR3 runs 13 residues. Germline V gene lookup returns CDR1 SNHLY and CDR2 FYNNEI. The junction had 5 bases not matched to a gene; V was cut back by 7 bases and J by 7 bases. The DNA of the CDR3 is TGTGCCAGCACTGGGACAGGGCTACAGCCCCAGCATTTT. Translation gives CASTGTGLQPQHF.

V and J are TRBV25-1 and TRBJ2-2; 8 bases fit TRBD2. The junction had 8 bases not matched to a gene; V was cut back by 4 bases and J by 7 bases. This CDR3 comprises 15 residues. Germline CDR1 and CDR2: MGHDK and SYGVNS. The CDR3: CASSVTSGRVGELFF. CDR3 bases: TGTGCCAGCAGTGTTACTAGCGGCCGGGTCGGGGAGCTGTTTTTT.

Only a few counts were recorded for this clone. The chain joins TRBV11-2 to TRBJ1-1; 7 nucleotides agree with TRBD1. There are 12 residues in the CDR3. Germline assignment: CDR1 SGHAT and CDR2 FQNNGV. V was pared by 4 bases and J by 11 bases, with 7 bases of the junction left unmatched. CDR3 loop: CASSSHDRDAFF. The CDR3 coding sequence is TGTGCCAGCAGCTCGCACGACAGGGATGCTTTCTTT.

This chain uses TRBV5-1 with TRBJ1-5; D is undetermined. From germline, CDR1 is SGHRS and CDR2 YFSETQ. This CDR3 region has 15 residues. V shed 1 base and J shed 4 bases, with 12 bases lying between them. CDR3 protein: CASSLFRVSNQPQHF. Written as DNA, the CDR3 is TGCGCCAGCAGCTTGTTCCGGGTCTCTAATCAGCCCCAGCATTTT.

This rearrangement joins TRBV5-1 to TRBJ1-1; 9 bases are a match to TRBD1. Germline assignment: CDR1 SGHRS and CDR2 YFSETQ. The junction had 8 bases not matched to a gene; V was cut back by 4 bases and J by 10 bases. CDR3 size: 13 residues. CDR3: CASSPGQGEGAFF. CDR3 nucleotides: TGCGCCAGCAGCCCGGGACAGGGAGAAGGAGCTTTCTTT.